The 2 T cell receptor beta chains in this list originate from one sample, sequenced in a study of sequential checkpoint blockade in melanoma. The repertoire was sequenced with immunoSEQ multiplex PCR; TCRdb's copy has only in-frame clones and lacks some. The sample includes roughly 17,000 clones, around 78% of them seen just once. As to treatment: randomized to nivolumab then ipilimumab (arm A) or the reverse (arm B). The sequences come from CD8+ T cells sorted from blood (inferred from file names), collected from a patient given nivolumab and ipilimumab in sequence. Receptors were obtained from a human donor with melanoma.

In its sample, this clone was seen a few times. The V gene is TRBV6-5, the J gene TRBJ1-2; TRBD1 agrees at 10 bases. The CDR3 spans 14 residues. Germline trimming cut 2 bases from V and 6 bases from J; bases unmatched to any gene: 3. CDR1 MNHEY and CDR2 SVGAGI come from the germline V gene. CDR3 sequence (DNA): TGTGCCAGCAGTTACCAGGGACAGGGGAATGGCTACACCTTC. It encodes CASSYQGQGNGYTF.

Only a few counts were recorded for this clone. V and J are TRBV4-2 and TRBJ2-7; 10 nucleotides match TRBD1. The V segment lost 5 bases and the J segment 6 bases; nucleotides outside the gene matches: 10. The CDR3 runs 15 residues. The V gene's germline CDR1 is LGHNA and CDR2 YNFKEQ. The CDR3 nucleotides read TGTGCCAGCAGCTTGATCGGGACAGGGGTCAGCGAGCAGTACTTC. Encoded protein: CASSLIGTGVSEQYF.